These 14 T cell receptor beta chains were sequenced from one sample in a study of T cells in tumors after PD-1 blockade. The data were produced by immunoSEQ multiplex PCR, yet TCRdb's version contains in-frame clones alone and is incomplete. Here the sample spans 55,000 to 65,000 clones, about 82% being singletons. The source material was PBMCs, sampled before anti-PD-1 treatment. The source of these receptors is a human donor with basal cell carcinoma.

This clone was counted between two and nine times. The chain uses TRBV7-9 and TRBJ2-3; 9 bases are a match to TRBD1. J gave up 5 bases and V 1 base, and 4 bases lay outside the gene matches. CDR3 length: 15 residues. Germline CDR1 is SEHNR and CDR2 is FQNEAQ (reference sequence). The CDR3 region has the DNA TGTGCCAGCAGCTTAGGGGGACAGGGATTAGATACGCAGTATTTT. Protein: CASSLGGQGLDTQYF.

The rearrangement links TRBV24-1 to TRBJ2-2; D gene ambiguous. There are 13 residues in the CDR3. V dropped 3 bases and J dropped 4 bases, with 5 bases sitting between them. The germline V gene encodes CDR1 KGHDR and CDR2 SFDVKD. For the CDR3, the DNA is TGTGCCACCAGTGATCCGGGCACCGGGGAGCTGTTTTTT. Amino acids: CATSDPGTGELFF.

The chain recombines TRBV6-4 with TRBJ1-1; D is unclear. CDR1 is MRHNA and CDR2 is SNTAGT in the germline V gene. The CDR3 covers 13 residues. V was clipped by 5 bases and J by 1 base, with 8 bases between them. The DNA of the CDR3 is TGTGCCAGCAGTCGCAGGCAGAACACTGAAGCTTTCTTT. This translates into CASSRRQNTEAFF.

This CDR3 is CASSSVGLGDSEAFF. The CDR3 coding sequence is TGTGCCAGCAGTTCCGTCGGACTTGGGGACAGTGAAGCTTTCTTT. The J gene is TRBJ1-1, the V gene TRBV27; TRBD1 agrees at 7 bases. CDR1 and CDR2 (germline): MNHEY, SMNVEV (reference sequence). This CDR3 contains 15 residues. The V gene end was trimmed by 4 bases and the J gene end by 7 bases; junction bases not matched to a gene: 12.

The chain's CDR3 is CAWGRGGPYNEQFF. The CDR3 bases are TGTGCCTGGGGGCGGGGGGGCCCCTACAATGAGCAGTTCTTC. V is TRBV30 and J is TRBJ2-1; TRBD2 matches 9 bases. There are 14 residues in the CDR3. V lost 5 bases to trimming and J lost 2 bases; unmatched junction nucleotides: 4. Germline V lookup: CDR1 GTSNPN, CDR2 SVGIG (reference sequence).

This clone appeared a single time. The chain combines TRBV5-1 with TRBJ1-1; D is possibly TRBD1 (5 bases). Germline CDR1 and CDR2: SGHRS and YFSETQ. This CDR3 comprises 17 residues. The ends were cut back, 2 bases at V and 1 base at J, with 18 bases in the middle. The CDR3 reads CASSFYLTQGPNTEAFF. CDR3 in DNA: TGCGCCAGCAGCTTTTACCTTACCCAGGGACCGAACACTGAAGCTTTCTTT.

The chain is built from TRBV7-8 and TRBJ1-5; no definite D call. Germline V gene data show CDR1 as SGHVS and CDR2 as FQNEAQ. The CDR3 extends over 15 amino acids. V was shortened by 5 bases and J by 11 bases, with 22 bases between the two germline ends. The CDR3, as DNA: TGTGCCAGCAGCAATAGGTTGTCCAGTGCAGGAGCCCAGCATTTT. Its translation: CASSNRLSSAGAQHF.

The sample holds many counts of this clone. The chain couples TRBV18 to TRBJ2-2; the D gene is possibly TRBD2 (5 bases). The CDR3 is 17 residues long. Trimming took 4 bases from V and 3 from J, leaving 18 bases between them. Per germline, CDR1 KGHSH and CDR2 LQKENI. In DNA, the CDR3 is TGTGCCAGCTCACGGACTGAAACGGACGCTTACACCGGGGAGCTGTTTTTT. This encodes CASSRTETDAYTGELFF.

V is TRBV9 and J is TRBJ2-1, with TRBD1 matching over 9 bases. The germline V gene encodes CDR1 SGDLS and CDR2 YYNGEE. Losses at the gene ends were 4 bases for V and 4 bases for J; bases not matched to a gene: 9. CDR3 length: 16 residues. In nucleotides, the CDR3 is TGTGCCAGCAGCCCAATAGCCGGGACAGGGTACAATGAGCAGTTCTTC. As protein: CASSPIAGTGYNEQFF.

The V call is TRBV10-3, the J call TRBJ2-5, with D tentatively TRBD2 (7 bases). There are 15 residues in the CDR3. The germline V and J ends were trimmed by 0 bases and 5 bases, with 13 bases remaining between them. Germline V gene data show CDR1 as ENHRY and CDR2 as SYGVKD. The DNA for the CDR3 is TGTGCCATCAGTGAGTCGGCGGGGGCGCGGGAGACCCAGTACTTC. The encoded protein is CAISESAGARETQYF.

This chain links TRBV27 with TRBJ1-1, with a tentative D call TRBD1 (6 bases). Germline assignment: CDR1 MNHEY and CDR2 SMNVEV (reference sequence). V lost 5 bases and J 4 bases, leaving 14 bases between the germline ends. The CDR3 extends over 14 amino acids. The CDR3 region is CASSPGHPRTEAFF. DNA of the CDR3: TGTGCCAGCAGTCCGGGACACCCACGCACTGAAGCTTTCTTT.

The V gene is TRBV11-3, the J gene TRBJ1-6, with TRBD1 matching 8 bases. CDR1 SGHNT and CDR2 YENEEA come from the germline V gene. V dropped 5 bases and J dropped 7; count of bases not matched to a gene: 7. The CDR3 extends over 15 amino acids. Here the CDR3 DNA reads TGTGCCAGCAGCCCCGACAGGGGTTCCAATTCACCCCTCCACTTT. It codes for CASSPDRGSNSPLHF.

V usage is TRBV7-8 and J usage is TRBJ2-1; D may be TRBD1 (6 bases). The V gene lost 1 base and the J gene lost 2 bases, with 6 bases spanning the gap. This CDR3 contains 14 residues. Germline lookup yields CDR1 SGHVS and CDR2 FQNEAQ. As DNA, the CDR3 is TGTGCCAGCAGCTTAGGGACAGCCTACAATGAGCAGTTCTTC. Translation gives CASSLGTAYNEQFF.

The chain employs TRBV27 and TRBJ2-1; D gene uncertain. This CDR3 is built from 11 residues. Per germline, CDR1 MNHEY and CDR2 SMNVEV (reference sequence). The germline V and J ends were trimmed by 4 bases and 8 bases, with 6 bases remaining between them. The CDR3 region has the DNA TGTGCCAGCAGTTCAGTTTATGAGCAGTTCTTC. This encodes CASSSVYEQFF.